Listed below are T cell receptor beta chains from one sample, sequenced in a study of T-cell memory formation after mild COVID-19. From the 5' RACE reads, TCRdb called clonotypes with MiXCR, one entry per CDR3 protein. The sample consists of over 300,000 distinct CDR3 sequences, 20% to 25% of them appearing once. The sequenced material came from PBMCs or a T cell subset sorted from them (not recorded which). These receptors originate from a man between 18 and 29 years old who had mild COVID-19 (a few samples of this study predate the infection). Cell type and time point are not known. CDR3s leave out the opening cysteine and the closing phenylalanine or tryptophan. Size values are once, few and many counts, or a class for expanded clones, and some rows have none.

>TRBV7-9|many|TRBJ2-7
ASSPHYEQY
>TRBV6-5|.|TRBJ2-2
ASSGGGTGELF
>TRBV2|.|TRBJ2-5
ASSDRAVTQY
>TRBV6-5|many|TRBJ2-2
ASVEGNTGELF
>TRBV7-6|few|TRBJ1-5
ASSLKPGNSNQPQH
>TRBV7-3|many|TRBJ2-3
ASSLSSRGGGTDTQY
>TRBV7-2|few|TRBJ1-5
ASSLGPDQPQH
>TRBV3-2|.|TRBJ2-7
ASSQEAGCRYEQY
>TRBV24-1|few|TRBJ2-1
ATSDSRASGNEQF
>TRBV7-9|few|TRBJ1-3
ASSRSVTGNTIY
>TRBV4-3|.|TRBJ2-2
ASSQGPGQRNTGELF
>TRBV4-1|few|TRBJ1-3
ASREQDLIHSGNTIY
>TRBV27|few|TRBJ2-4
AVGTPSLAKNIQY
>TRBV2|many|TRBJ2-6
ASSESDAGANVLT
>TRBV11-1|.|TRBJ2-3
ASSRRTEITDTQY
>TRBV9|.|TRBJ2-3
ASSVWAGYAGDTQY
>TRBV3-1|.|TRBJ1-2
ASSTGDRGAYGYT
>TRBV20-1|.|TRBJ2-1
SAPPFSSSGFYNEQF
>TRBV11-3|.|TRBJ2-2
ASSSIRGNTGELF
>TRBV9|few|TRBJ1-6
ASSVTGVDNSPLH
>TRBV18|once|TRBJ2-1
ASSTRQTLSSYNEQF
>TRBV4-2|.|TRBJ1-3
ASSQERTGVLGGNTIY
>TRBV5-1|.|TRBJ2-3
ASSLAQVRPTDTQY
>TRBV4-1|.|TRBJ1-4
ASSQGLKLF
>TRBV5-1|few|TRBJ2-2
ASSLDGGGGELF
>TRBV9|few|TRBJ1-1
ASSAQAMPGTEAF
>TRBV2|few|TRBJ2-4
ASSARAAKNIQY
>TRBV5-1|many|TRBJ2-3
ASSSTFTDTQY
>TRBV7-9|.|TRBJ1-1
ASSFGAQTEAF
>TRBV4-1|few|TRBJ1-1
ASSRGGPPDTEAF
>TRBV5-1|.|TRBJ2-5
ASSLAGLAGVQETQY
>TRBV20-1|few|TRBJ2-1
SARDSGRGEQF
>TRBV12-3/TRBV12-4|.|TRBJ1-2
ASSGQGSGGYT
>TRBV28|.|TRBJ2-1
ASVPMGSLNNEQF
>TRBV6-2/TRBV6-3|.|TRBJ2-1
ASSSRRGEQF
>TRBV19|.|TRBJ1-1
ASSIRGGGEAF
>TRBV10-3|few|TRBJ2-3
AATGLATDTQY
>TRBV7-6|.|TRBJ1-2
ASSPGTGGSVNYGYT
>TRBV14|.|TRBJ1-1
ASSERDRGFVYTEAF
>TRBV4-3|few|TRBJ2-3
ASSQDAGLAGETTDTQY
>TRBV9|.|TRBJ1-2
ASSLSWTESVYGYT
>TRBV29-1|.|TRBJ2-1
SGRRDREYNEQF
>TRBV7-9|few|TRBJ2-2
ASSLAPFRTGELF
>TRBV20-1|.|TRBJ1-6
RVGGGVRSPLH